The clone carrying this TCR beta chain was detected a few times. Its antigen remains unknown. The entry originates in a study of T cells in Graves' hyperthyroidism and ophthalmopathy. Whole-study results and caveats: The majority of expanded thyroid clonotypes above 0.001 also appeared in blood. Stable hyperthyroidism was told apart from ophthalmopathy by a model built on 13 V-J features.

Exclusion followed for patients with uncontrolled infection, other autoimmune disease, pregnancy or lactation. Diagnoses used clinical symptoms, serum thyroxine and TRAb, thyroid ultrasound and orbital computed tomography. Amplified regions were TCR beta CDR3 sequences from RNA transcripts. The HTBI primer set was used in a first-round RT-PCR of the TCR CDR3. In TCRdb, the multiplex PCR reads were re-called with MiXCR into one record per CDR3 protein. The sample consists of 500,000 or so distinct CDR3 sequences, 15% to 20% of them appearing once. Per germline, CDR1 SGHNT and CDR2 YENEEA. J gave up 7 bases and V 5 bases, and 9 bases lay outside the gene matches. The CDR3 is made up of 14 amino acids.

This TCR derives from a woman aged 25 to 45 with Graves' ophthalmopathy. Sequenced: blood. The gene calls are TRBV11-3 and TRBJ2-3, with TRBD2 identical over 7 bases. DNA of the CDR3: TGTGCCAGCAGCCTCCGGGGGGAGGGGAATACGCAGTATTTT. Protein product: CASSLRGEGNTQYF.